Each of the 11 T cell receptor beta chains below was sequenced from the same sample in a study of patients and donors after allogeneic stem cell transplantation. TCRdb reprocessed the RT-PCR reads with MiXCR, giving one entry per CDR3 protein. The sample shows hundreds of thousands of distinct CDR3 sequences, 16% of them seen only once. The specimen was blood, either unsorted or a sorted T cell fraction (not recorded which). These TCRs come from a human donor who was either an allogeneic HSCT recipient or a stem cell or donor lymphocyte infusion donor (not recorded which). It is not recorded whose cells these are; they may come from a transplant donor.

This clonotype was observed a few times. The V and J genes are TRBV30 and TRBJ2-2; the D gene is possibly TRBD2 (5 bases). This CDR3 is built from 12 residues. The germline V and J ends were trimmed by 8 bases and 6 bases, with 13 bases remaining between them. CDR1 and CDR2 from the germline V gene are GTSNPN and SVGIG (reference sequence). The DNA of the CDR3 is TGTGCCGGGCGACTACCCCCCGGGGAGCTGTTTTTT. It specifies CAGRLPPGELFF.

The chain uses TRBV12-3 or TRBV12-4 and TRBJ2-1, with 13 positions matching TRBD2. V lost 5 bases and J lost 5; bases outside the gene matches: 12. The CDR3 extends over 18 amino acids. CDR3 sequence (DNA): TGTGCCAGCAGTACGAACCCCGGGACTAGCGGGGTAGACAATGAGCAGTTCTTC. Its protein product is CASSTNPGTSGVDNEQFF.

The V gene is TRBV5-6, the J gene TRBJ1-5; TRBD1 might be the D (5 bases). The V and J ends lost 4 bases and 4 bases respectively, with 18 bases between them. The CDR3 runs 16 residues. Germline lookup yields CDR1 SGHDT and CDR2 YYEEEE. The CDR3 sequence: CASSLFQGRANQPQHF. The CDR3, as DNA: TGTGCCAGCAGCCTATTTCAGGGAAGGGCGAATCAGCCCCAGCATTTT.

CDR3 nucleotide sequence: TGCGCCAGCAGCCCAGGGGGGGGGCGACTAACCGGGGAGCTGTTTTTT. This gives the protein CASSPGGGRLTGELFF. The chain has TRBV4-1 and TRBJ2-2; D is perhaps TRBD1 or TRBD2 (7 bases each). Germline V gene data show CDR1 as MGHRA and CDR2 as YSYEKL. V dropped 4 bases and J dropped 5 bases, with 17 bases sitting between them. This CDR3 has 16 residues.

The gene calls are TRBV7-8 and TRBJ2-5, with TRBD2 as a possible D gene (5 bases). The V gene lost 2 bases and the J gene lost 3 bases, with 13 bases spanning the gap. This CDR3 is 15 amino acids long. Germline CDR1 is SGHVS and CDR2 is FQNEAQ. CDR3 coding DNA: TGTGCCAGCAGCTTATACGAGCGGAGAGAAGAGACCCAGTACTTC. As protein: CASSLYERREETQYF.

The chain couples TRBV7-2 to TRBJ2-7; 11 nucleotides match TRBD2. Germline assignment: CDR1 SGHTA and CDR2 FQGNSA. Trimming at V came to 4 bases and at J to 5 bases, leaving 10 bases not matched to a gene. The CDR3 has 16 residues. This CDR3 is CASSSPLTSGVHEQYF. The CDR3 nucleotides are TGTGCCAGCAGCTCACCCCTGACTAGCGGGGTACACGAGCAGTACTTC.

The chain joins TRBV10-3 to TRBJ2-2; tentative D call: TRBD2 (6 bases). Looked up from germline, CDR1 is ENHRY and CDR2 is SYGVKD. The ends were cut back, 7 bases at V and 8 bases at J, with 17 bases in the middle. The CDR3 is made up of 14 amino acids. The CDR3 DNA sequence: TGTGCCATCACGCCCGCCGGGGGACGGGGGGAGCTGTTTTTT. Its translation is CAITPAGGRGELFF.

This clonotype was counted many times. The genes are TRBV5-1 and TRBJ2-7; unclear D gene. The CDR3 spans 12 residues. Germline lookup yields CDR1 SGHRS and CDR2 YFSETQ. The V end lost 8 bases, the J end lost 3 bases, and 12 bases lay between the germline ends. The CDR3 nucleotides read TGCGCCAGTAAAGGAGCCAACTACGAGCAGTACTTC. It encodes CASKGANYEQYF.

This clonotype was observed a handful of times. The J gene is TRBJ1-2, the V gene TRBV5-1, with 7 positions matching TRBD1. V was pared by 0 bases and J by 4 bases, with 9 bases of the junction left unmatched. The CDR3 loop spans 16 amino acids. Per germline, CDR1 SGHRS and CDR2 YFSETQ. CDR3 coding DNA: TGCGCCAGCAGCTTGGAGCCTAGACAGGGATCCTATGGCTACACCTTC. Translation gives CASSLEPRQGSYGYTF.

This chain uses TRBV15 with TRBJ2-1; 11 bases agree with TRBD2. The CDR3 runs 14 residues. V gave up 1 base and J gave up 8 bases; unmatched junction bases: 1. The germline gives CDR1 LNHNV, CDR2 YYDKDF (reference sequence). In DNA form, the CDR3 reads TGTGCCACCAGCAGAGGGACTAGCGGGTATGAGCAGTTCTTC. This sequence encodes CATSRGTSGYEQFF.

The chain links TRBV29-1 to TRBJ2-7, with TRBD2 identical over 13 bases. V gave up 6 bases and J gave up 4 bases; unmatched junction bases: 12. The CDR3 totals 16 residues. CDR1 SQVTM and CDR2 ANQGSEA come from the germline V gene. The CDR3 nucleotides read TGCAGCGTGCCGACTAGCGGGAGGTGTCCAATATACGAGCAGTACTTC. This encodes CSVPTSGRCPIYEQYF.